What follows are 13 T cell receptor beta chains derived from one specimen sequenced in a study of CD8 T cells in ankylosing spondylitis. In TCRdb, the 5' RACE reads were re-called with MiXCR into one record per CDR3 protein. This table holds approximately 140,000 distinct CDR3 sequences, 7% to 10% found once. Sequencing input: blood, either unsorted or a sorted T cell fraction (not recorded which). The source is a male donor with ankylosing spondylitis or in good health (not recorded which).

This clonotype has ten or more counts. The V call is TRBV19, the J call TRBJ2-7, with TRBD1 identical over 7 bases. CDR3 length equals 14 residues. Trimming removed 3 bases from V and 4 bases from J; junction bases left unmatched: 6. Germline V gene sequence: CDR1 LNHDA, CDR2 SQIVND (reference sequence). The CDR3 DNA reads TGTGCCAGTAGTATTTATACAGGGGAGTACGAGCAGTACTTC. Its protein product is CASSIYTGEYEQYF. Using reference TRBV19 and TRBJ2-7 for the parts outside the CDR3, the full variable domain is DGGITQSPKYLFRKEGQNVTLSCEQNLNHDAMYWYRQDPGQGLRLIYYSQIVNDFQKGDIAEGYSVSREKKESFPLTVTSAQKNPTAFYLCASSIYTGEYEQYFGPGTRLTVT.

Many counts were recorded for this clonotype. The chain is built from TRBV6-5 and TRBJ1-3; D is unresolved. Germline V gene data show CDR1 as MNHEY and CDR2 as SVGAGI. The CDR3 is 12 amino acids. V lost 4 bases to trimming and J lost 6 bases, with 7 bases between them. The CDR3 spells CASSSPENTIYF. The CDR3 region has the DNA TGTGCCAGCAGTTCTCCCGAAAACACCATATATTTT.

This clonotype was seen a few times. The gene calls are TRBV28 and TRBJ2-5; 16 bases line up with TRBD2. Germline values: CDR1 MDHEN, CDR2 SYDVKM. The CDR3 has 16 residues. The V segment lost 3 bases and the J segment 5 bases; nucleotides outside the gene matches: 3. CDR3 amino acids: CASSFGTSGRDETQYF. The CDR3 region has the DNA TGTGCCAGCAGTTTTGGGACTAGCGGGAGGGATGAGACCCAGTACTTC.

This clonotype was recorded at least ten times. V gene TRBV27 combines with J gene TRBJ2-1, with TRBD2 as a possible D gene (6 bases). V dropped 3 bases and J dropped 5 bases, with 14 bases sitting between them. The CDR3 runs 15 residues. CDR1 is MNHEY and CDR2 is SMNVEV in the germline V gene (reference sequence). CDR3 residues: CASSLSAGRHNEQFF. DNA of the CDR3: TGTGCCAGCAGTTTGTCAGCGGGCCGACACAATGAGCAGTTCTTC.

A note on this clonotype: A much larger clone lies one base from this, so it may be a read error. The rearrangement links TRBV20-1 to TRBJ2-6, with TRBD1 matching 10 bases. Per germline, CDR1 DFQATT and CDR2 SNEGSKA (reference sequence). CDR3 size: 17 residues. DNA of the CDR3: TGCTGTGCTAGAGAGGACAGGGGGGGCTCTGGGGCCAACGTCCTGACTTTC. Protein product: CCAREDRGGSGANVLTF.

This clonotype was counted between two and nine times. At one boundary the junction diverges from the germline segment, which might be a read error. The chain is built from TRBV30 and TRBJ2-7; TRBD1 aligns across 7 bases. The length of the CDR3 is 10 residues. The germline V gene encodes CDR1 GTSNPN and CDR2 SVGIG (reference sequence). This CDR3 is CAWAPGQSSF. The CDR3 region has the DNA TGTGCCTGGGCACCGGGACAGTCGAGCTTC.

This clonotype came up many times. The chain combines TRBV29-1 with TRBJ2-3, with TRBD2 as a possible D gene (6 bases). The CDR3 has 13 amino acids. V was trimmed by 7 bases and J by 0 bases, leaving 11 bases between them. CDR1 and CDR2 (germline): SQVTM, ANQGSEA. CDR3 loop: CSAGTLSTDTQYF. The CDR3 DNA follows: TGCAGCGCCGGGACTCTAAGCACAGATACGCAGTATTTT.

This clonotype has ten or more counts. The chain uses TRBV18 and TRBJ2-1; 9 positions match TRBD2. V lost 4 bases and J lost 5; bases outside the gene matches: 9. This CDR3 is 16 amino acids long. The V gene's germline CDR1 is KGHSH and CDR2 LQKENI. CDR3 in DNA: TGTGCCAGCTCACGAGACCCAGCGGGAGGAAACAATGAGCAGTTCTTC. Its translation is CASSRDPAGGNNEQFF.

Turning to this clonotype: This may arise from a read error, as a much more abundant clone is one base away. J is TRBJ2-5 and V is TRBV9; D is uncertain. CDR3 length: 13 amino acids. Germline V lookup: CDR1 SGDLS, CDR2 YYNGEE. The CDR3, as DNA: TGTGCCAGCTCTAAATCGAACCAAGACACCCAGTACTTC. The encoded protein is CASSKSNQDTQYF. The whole variable domain, remainder taken from reference TRBV9 and TRBJ2-5, is DSGVTQTPKHLITATGQRVTLRCSPRSGDLSVYWYQQSLDQGLQFLIQYYNGEERAKGNILERFSAQQFPDLHSELNLSSLELGDSALYFCASSKSNQDTQYFGPGTRLLVL.

This clonotype has a count of ten or more. The V gene is TRBV20-1, the J gene TRBJ2-5; 11 positions agree with TRBD2. The trim removed 0 bases at V and 4 bases at J, leaving 7 bases unmatched. Germline CDR1 and CDR2: DFQATT and SNEGSKA (reference sequence). This CDR3 comprises 16 residues. CDR3 in DNA: TGCAGTGCTAGAGATCAACTAGCGGGAGCAGGAGAGACCCAGTACTTC. It encodes CSARDQLAGAGETQYF.

The rearrangement uses TRBV29-1 and TRBJ2-1, with 11 nucleotides matching TRBD2. Germline V gives CDR1 SQVTM, CDR2 ANQGSEA. The CDR3 is 16 residues long. V dropped 5 bases and J dropped 4; count of bases not matched to a gene: 10. The CDR3 nucleotides read TGCAGCGTTTACCCGGGACTAGCGGAAAGTTACAATGAGCAGTTCTTC. Its translation: CSVYPGLAESYNEQFF.

This clonotype was detected a few times. This chain links TRBV25-1 with TRBJ2-3, with TRBD2 matching over 10 bases. CDR3 length: 17 amino acids. With 0 bases clipped from V and 5 bases from J, the junction kept 8 bases outside the gene matches. Germline loops: CDR1 MGHDK, CDR2 SYGVNS. The CDR3 reads CASSEYGSSGSRDTQYF. CDR3 coding DNA: TGTGCCAGCAGTGAATATGGGTCTAGCGGGAGTCGAGATACGCAGTATTTT.

This clonotype was detected many times. The chain employs TRBV7-2 and TRBJ2-1, with D tentatively TRBD2 (6 bases). The germline CDR1 and CDR2 sequences are SGHTA and FQGNSA. The V end lost 5 bases, the J end lost 6 bases, and 17 bases lay between the germline ends. The CDR3 contains 15 residues. CDR3 nucleotide sequence: TGTGCCAGCAGCCCGGGAGCGGTTGTTTCCAATGAGCAGTTCTTC. Protein product: CASSPGAVVSNEQFF.